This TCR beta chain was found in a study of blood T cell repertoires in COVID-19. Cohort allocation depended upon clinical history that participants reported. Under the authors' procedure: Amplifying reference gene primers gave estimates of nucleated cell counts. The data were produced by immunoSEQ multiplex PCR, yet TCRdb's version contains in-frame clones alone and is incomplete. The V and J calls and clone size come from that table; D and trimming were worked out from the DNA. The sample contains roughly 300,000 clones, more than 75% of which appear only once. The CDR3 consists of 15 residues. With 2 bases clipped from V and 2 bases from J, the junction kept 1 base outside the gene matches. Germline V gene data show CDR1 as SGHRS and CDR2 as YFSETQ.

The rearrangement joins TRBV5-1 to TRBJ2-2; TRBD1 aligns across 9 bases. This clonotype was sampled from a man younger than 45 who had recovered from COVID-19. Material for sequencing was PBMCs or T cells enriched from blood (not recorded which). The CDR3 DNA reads TGCGCCAGCAGCTTACAGGGGGCCAACACCGGGGAGCTGTTTTTT. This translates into CASSLQGANTGELFF. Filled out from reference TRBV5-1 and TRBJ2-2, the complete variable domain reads KAGVTQTPRYLIKTRGQQVTLSCSPISGHRSVSWYQQTPGQGLQFLFEYFSETQRNKGNFPGRFSGRQFSNSRSEMNVSTLELGDSALYLCASSLQGANTGELFFGEGSRLTVL.